Given below is one T cell receptor (beta chain) in context. V dropped 2 bases and J dropped 0; count of bases not matched to a gene: 3. This CDR3 has 15 amino acids. Germline-derived CDR1 and CDR2 are LGHNA and YSLEER. This table comes from immunoSEQ multiplex PCR, and its TCRdb copy is limited to in-frame clones, with some not included. The data show about 100,000 clones, approximately 83% seen once. The sample is drawn from a study of identifying expanded T cells in peripheral blood. The sequence was obtained from a person aged 18-70 years in good health. What was sequenced was blood. This chain links TRBV4-3 with TRBJ2-7; 8 bases agree with TRBD2. CDR3 protein: CASSQLAGASYEQYF. Written as DNA, the CDR3 is TGCGCCAGCAGCCAACTAGCGGGCGCCTCCTACGAGCAGTACTTC.